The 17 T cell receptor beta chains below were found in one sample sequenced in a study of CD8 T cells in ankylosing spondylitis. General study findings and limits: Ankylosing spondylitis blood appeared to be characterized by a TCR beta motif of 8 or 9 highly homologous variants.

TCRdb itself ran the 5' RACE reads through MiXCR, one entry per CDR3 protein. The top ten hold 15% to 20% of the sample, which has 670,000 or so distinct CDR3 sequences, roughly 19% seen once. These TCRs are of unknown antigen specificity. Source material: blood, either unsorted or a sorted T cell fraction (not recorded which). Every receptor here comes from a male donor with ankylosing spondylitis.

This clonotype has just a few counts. The CDR3 region has the DNA TGTGCCAGCTCACCCTCGGACAGCTACAATGAGCAGTTCTTC. Protein product: CASSPSDSYNEQFF. This chain uses TRBV18 with TRBJ2-1; D possibly corresponds to TRBD1 (6 bases). Germline values: CDR1 KGHSH, CDR2 LQKENI. Trimming removed 3 bases at V and 3 bases at J, with 9 bases between. The CDR3 covers 14 residues.

The CDR3 bases are TGCAGTGCTAGAGATAACAGGGGGCTAAGCAATCAGCCCCAGCATTTT. Encoded protein: CSARDNRGLSNQPQHF. The chain joins TRBV20-1 to TRBJ1-5, with TRBD1 identical over 9 bases. The CDR3 runs 16 residues. Trimming took 0 bases from V and 1 from J; bases not matched to a gene: 4. Germline CDR1 DFQATT, CDR2 SNEGSKA (reference sequence).

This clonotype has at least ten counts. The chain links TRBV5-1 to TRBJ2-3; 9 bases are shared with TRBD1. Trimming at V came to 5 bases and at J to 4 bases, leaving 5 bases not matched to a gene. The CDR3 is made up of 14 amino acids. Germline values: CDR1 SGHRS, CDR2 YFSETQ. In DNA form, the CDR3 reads TGCGCCAGCAGGATACAGGGGGCCGCAGATACGCAGTATTTT. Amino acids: CASRIQGAADTQYF. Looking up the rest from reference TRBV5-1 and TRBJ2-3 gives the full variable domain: KAGVTQTPRYLIKTRGQQVTLSCSPISGHRSVSWYQQTPGQGLQFLFEYFSETQRNKGNFPGRFSGRQFSNSRSEMNVSTLELGDSALYLCASRIQGAADTQYFGPGTRLTVL.

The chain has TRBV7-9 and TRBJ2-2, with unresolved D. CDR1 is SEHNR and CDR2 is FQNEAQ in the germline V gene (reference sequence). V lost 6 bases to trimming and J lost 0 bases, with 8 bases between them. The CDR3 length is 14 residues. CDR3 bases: TGTGCCAGCAGAGCGACCTCGAACACCGGGGAGCTGTTTTTT. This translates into CASRATSNTGELFF.

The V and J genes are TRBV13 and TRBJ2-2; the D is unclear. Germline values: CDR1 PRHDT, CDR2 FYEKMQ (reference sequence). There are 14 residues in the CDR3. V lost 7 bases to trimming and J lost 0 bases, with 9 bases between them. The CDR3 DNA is TGTGCCAGCAAGGACGCAACGAACACCGGGGAGCTGTTTTTT. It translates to CASKDATNTGELFF.

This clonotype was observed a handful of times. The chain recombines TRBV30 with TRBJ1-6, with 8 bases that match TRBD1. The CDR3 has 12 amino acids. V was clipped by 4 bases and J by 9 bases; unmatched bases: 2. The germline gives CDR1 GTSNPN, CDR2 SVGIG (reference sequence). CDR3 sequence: CAWIQGVSPLHF. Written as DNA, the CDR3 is TGTGCCTGGATACAGGGGGTTTCACCCCTCCACTTT.

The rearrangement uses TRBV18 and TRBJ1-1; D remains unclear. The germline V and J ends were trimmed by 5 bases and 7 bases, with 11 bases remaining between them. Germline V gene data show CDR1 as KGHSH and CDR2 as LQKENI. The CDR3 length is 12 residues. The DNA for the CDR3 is TGTGCCAGCTCATCTGGAACGCATGAAGCTTTCTTT. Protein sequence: CASSSGTHEAFF. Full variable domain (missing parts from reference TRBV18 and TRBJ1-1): NAGVMQNPRHLVRRRGQEARLRCSPMKGHSHVYWYRQLPEEGLKFMVYLQKENIIDESGMPKERFSAEFPKEGPSILRIQQVVRGDSAAYFCASSSGTHEAFFGQGTRLTVV.

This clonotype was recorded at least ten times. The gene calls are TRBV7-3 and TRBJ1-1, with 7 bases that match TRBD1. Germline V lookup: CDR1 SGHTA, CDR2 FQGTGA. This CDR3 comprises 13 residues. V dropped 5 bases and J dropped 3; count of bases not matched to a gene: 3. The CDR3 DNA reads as TGTGCCAGCAGCGCAACAGGGGACACTGAAGCTTTCTTT. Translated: CASSATGDTEAFF.

The CDR3 DNA follows: TGTGCCAGCAGCGCCTCAAGTAGTATATTCACTGAAGCTTTCTTT. Amino acid sequence: CASSASSSIFTEAFF. The chain is built from TRBV5-4 and TRBJ1-1; D call uncertain. From germline, CDR1 is SGHNT and CDR2 YYREEE (reference sequence). With 4 bases removed from V and 4 bases from J, the gap between germline ends came to 17 bases. The CDR3 runs to 15 residues.

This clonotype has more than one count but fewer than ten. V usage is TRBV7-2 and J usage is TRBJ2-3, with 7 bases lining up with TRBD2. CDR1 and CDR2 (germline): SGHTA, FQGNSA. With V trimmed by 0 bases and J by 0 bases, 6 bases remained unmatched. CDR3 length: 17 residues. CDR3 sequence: CASSLAPPGGSTDTQYF. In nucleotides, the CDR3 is TGTGCCAGCAGCTTAGCCCCCCCGGGAGGCAGCACAGATACGCAGTATTTT. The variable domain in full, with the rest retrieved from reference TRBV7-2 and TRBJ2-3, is GAGVSQSPSNKVTEKGKDVELRCDPISGHTALYWYRQSLGQGLEFLIYFQGNSAPDKSGLPSDRFSAERTGGSVSTLTIQRTQQEDSAVYLCASSLAPPGGSTDTQYFGPGTRLTVL.

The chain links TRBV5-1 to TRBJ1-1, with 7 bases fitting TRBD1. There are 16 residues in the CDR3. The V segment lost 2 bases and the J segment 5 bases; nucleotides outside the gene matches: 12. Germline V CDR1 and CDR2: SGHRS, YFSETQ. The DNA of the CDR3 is TGCGCCAGCAGCTTCGGGGAGGGGGCGCGTCGGACTGAAGCTTTCTTT. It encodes CASSFGEGARRTEAFF.

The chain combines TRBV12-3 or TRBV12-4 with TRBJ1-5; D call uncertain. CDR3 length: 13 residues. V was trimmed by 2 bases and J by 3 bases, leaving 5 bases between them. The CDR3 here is CASSLRPNQPQHF. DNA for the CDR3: TGTGCCAGCAGTTTAAGGCCCAATCAGCCCCAGCATTTT.

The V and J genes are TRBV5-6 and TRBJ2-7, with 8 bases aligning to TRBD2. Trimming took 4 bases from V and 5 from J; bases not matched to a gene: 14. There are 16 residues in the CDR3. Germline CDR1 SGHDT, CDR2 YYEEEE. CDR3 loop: CASSRREGLLLNEQYF. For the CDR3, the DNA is TGTGCCAGCAGCCGCCGGGAGGGGCTACTCCTAAACGAGCAGTACTTC. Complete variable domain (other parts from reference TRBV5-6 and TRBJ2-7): DAGVTQSPTHLIKTRGQQVTLRCSPKSGHDTVSWYQQALGQGPQFIFQYYEEEERQRGNFPDRFSGHQFPNYSSELNVNALLLGDSALYLCASSRREGLLLNEQYFGPGTRLTVT.

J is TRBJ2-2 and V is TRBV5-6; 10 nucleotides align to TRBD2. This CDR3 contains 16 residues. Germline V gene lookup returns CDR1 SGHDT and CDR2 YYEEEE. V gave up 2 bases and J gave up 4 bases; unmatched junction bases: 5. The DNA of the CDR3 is TGTGCCAGCAGCTTCCTTAGCGGGAGGCGCACCGGGGAGCTGTTTTTT. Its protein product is CASSFLSGRRTGELFF.

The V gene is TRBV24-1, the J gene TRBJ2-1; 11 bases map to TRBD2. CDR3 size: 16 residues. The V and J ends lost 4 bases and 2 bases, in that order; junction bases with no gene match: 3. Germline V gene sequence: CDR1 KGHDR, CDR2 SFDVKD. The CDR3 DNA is TGTGCCACCAGTGAAACTAGCGGGAGCACCTACAATGAGCAGTTCTTC. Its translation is CATSETSGSTYNEQFF.

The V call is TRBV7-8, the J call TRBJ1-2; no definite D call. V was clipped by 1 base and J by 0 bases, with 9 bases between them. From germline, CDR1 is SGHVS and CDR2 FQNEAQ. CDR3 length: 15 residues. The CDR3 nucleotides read TGTGCCAGCAGCTTAGTCTCAGACCCTAACTATGGCTACACCTTC. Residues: CASSLVSDPNYGYTF.

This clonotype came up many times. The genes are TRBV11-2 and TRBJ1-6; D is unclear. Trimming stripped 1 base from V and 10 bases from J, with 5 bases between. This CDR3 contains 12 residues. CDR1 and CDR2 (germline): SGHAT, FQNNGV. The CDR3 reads CASSLVSSPLHF. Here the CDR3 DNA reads TGTGCCAGCAGCTTAGTGTCCTCACCCCTCCACTTT.